Each of the 30 T cell receptor beta chains below was sequenced from the same sample in a study of Tregs in tolerant kidney transplant recipients. Here immunoSEQ multiplex PCR was the method, and the copy in TCRdb shows in-frame clones only, minus some. Among over 60,000 clones listed, 95% to 98% were seen once. The input for sequencing was CD4+ T cells from blood, taken before the transplant. The receptor set was obtained from a human donor who received a combined kidney and bone marrow transplant.

The V gene is TRBV28, the J gene TRBJ1-5, with 7 bases that match TRBD1. The V and J ends lost 2 bases and 5 bases, in that order; junction bases with no gene match: 3. Looked up from germline, CDR1 is MDHEN and CDR2 is SYDVKM. The CDR3 length is 14 residues. DNA for the CDR3: TGTGCCAGCAGTTTAAGGGGGCCGGATCAGCCCCAGCATTTT. Encoded protein: CASSLRGPDQPQHF.

The rearrangement uses TRBV29-1 and TRBJ2-1; 12 bases fit TRBD2. V gave up 6 bases and J gave up 7 bases; unmatched junction bases: 4. Germline lookup yields CDR1 SQVTM and CDR2 ANQGSEA. The CDR3 is 13 amino acids. CDR3 amino acids: CSVQTSGRNEQFF. CDR3 coding DNA: TGCAGCGTACAGACTAGCGGGAGAAATGAGCAGTTCTTC.

This clone is a singleton in its sample. V and J are TRBV6-4 and TRBJ2-7, with 15 bases fitting TRBD2. V lost 5 bases to trimming and J lost 7 bases; unmatched junction nucleotides: 9. CDR1 is MRHNA and CDR2 is SNTAGT in the germline V gene. The CDR3 is 16 amino acids. The chain's CDR3 is CASSPHWTSGRVEQYF. The DNA for the CDR3 is TGTGCCAGCAGTCCTCACTGGACTAGCGGGAGGGTAGAGCAGTACTTC.

The count of this clone is one. The gene calls are TRBV9 and TRBJ2-1, with 11 positions matching TRBD1. Per the germline V gene, CDR1 is SGDLS and CDR2 is YYNGEE. Trimming took 0 bases from V and 5 from J; bases not matched to a gene: 7. This CDR3 comprises 17 residues. The CDR3 sequence: CASSVGNTGQGDNEQFF. CDR3 nucleotides: TGTGCCAGCAGCGTAGGCAACACGGGACAGGGGGACAATGAGCAGTTCTTC.

The V call is TRBV4-1, the J call TRBJ2-5, with 10 nucleotides matching TRBD1. Germline V gene data show CDR1 as MGHRA and CDR2 as YSYEKL. The CDR3 covers 14 residues. Losses at the gene ends were 4 bases for V and 4 bases for J; bases not matched to a gene: 3. CDR3 bases: TGCGCCAGCAGCCGGGGACAGGGGCTAGAGACCCAGTACTTC. The encoded protein is CASSRGQGLETQYF.

This sequence joins TRBV11-3 and TRBJ2-2, with D maybe TRBD1 (5 bases). Germline V gene data show CDR1 as SGHNT and CDR2 as YENEEA. This CDR3 is 14 amino acids long. Trimming stripped 4 bases from V and 1 base from J, with 7 bases between. DNA for the CDR3: TGTGCCAGCAGCTGGACAATGAACACCGGGGAGCTGTTTTTT. Residues: CASSWTMNTGELFF. Filled out from reference TRBV11-3 and TRBJ2-2, the complete variable domain reads EAGVVQSPRYKIIEKKQPVAFWCNPISGHNTLYWYLQNLGQGPELLIRYENEEAVDDSQLPKDRFSAERLKGVDSTLKIQPAELGDSAVYLCASSWTMNTGELFFGEGSRLTVL.

The chain is built from TRBV7-7 and TRBJ1-2; D is ambiguous. The CDR3 is 15 residues long. CDR1 is SSHAT and CDR2 is FNYEAQ in the germline V gene (reference sequence). V gave up 2 bases and J gave up 5 bases, with 15 bases separating them. DNA of the CDR3: TGTGCCAGCAGCTTATCCTATACGATCGGGTATGGCTACACCTTC. Translation: CASSLSYTIGYGYTF.

On this clone itself: One junction end disagrees with the germline gene, perhaps due to a read error. The chain employs TRBV5-1 and TRBJ2-7, with 16 bases that match TRBD2. Germline V gene sequence: CDR1 SGHRS, CDR2 YFSETQ. This CDR3 spans 18 amino acids. CDR3 amino acids: CASSLGLAGGPRHDEQYF. The CDR3 bases are TGCGCCAGCAGTTTGGGACTAGCGGGAGGGCCCCGACATGACGAGCAGTACTTC. The whole variable domain, remainder taken from reference TRBV5-1 and TRBJ2-7, is KAGVTQTPRYLIKTRGQQVTLSCSPISGHRSVSWYQQTPGQGLQFLFEYFSETQRNKGNFPGRFSGRQFSNSRSEMNVSTLELGDSALYLCASSLGLAGGPRHDEQYFGPGTRLTVT.

V usage is TRBV25-1 and J usage is TRBJ2-3, with a weak D call TRBD1 (5 bases). Trimming removed 7 bases at V and 2 bases at J, with 10 bases between. Germline CDR1 MGHDK, CDR2 SYGVNS. The CDR3 is 13 amino acids. The CDR3 region has the DNA TGTGCCAGCAAAGGGGCCGCCACAGATACGCAGTATTTT. Amino acid sequence: CASKGAATDTQYF. The full variable domain, in which reference TRBV25-1 and TRBJ2-3 provide the parts outside the CDR3, is EADIYQTPRYLVIGTGKKITLECSQTMGHDKMYWYQQDPGMELHLIHYSYGVNSTEKGDLSSESTVSRIRTEHFPLTLESARPSHTSQYLCASKGAATDTQYFGPGTRLTVL.

The genes are TRBV14 and TRBJ2-2; TRBD2 matches at 7 bases. J gave up 2 bases and V 6 bases, and 9 bases lay outside the gene matches. CDR3 length: 16 residues. CDR1 and CDR2 (germline): SGHDN, FVKESK. CDR3: CASSRMTSPNTGELFF. The DNA of the CDR3 is TGTGCCAGCAGTCGAATGACTAGCCCTAACACCGGGGAGCTGTTTTTT.

The chain recombines TRBV10-3 with TRBJ2-7, with D maybe TRBD2 (7 bases). V lost 2 bases and J 3 bases, leaving 17 bases between the germline ends. Per germline, CDR1 ENHRY and CDR2 SYGVKD. The CDR3 loop spans 16 amino acids. CDR3 coding DNA: TGTGCCATCAGTGAGACGGGGAGGGGGGACCTCTACGAGCAGTACTTC. Its protein product is CAISETGRGDLYEQYF.

The chain has TRBV2 and TRBJ1-5; no firm D call. This CDR3 has 13 amino acids. Germline CDR1 reads SNHLY; CDR2 reads FYNNEI. Trimming shortened V by 3 bases and J by 5 bases, and 8 bases separated the two germline ends. DNA for the CDR3: TGTGCCAGCAGTGAGGCGGTGTATCAGCCCCAGCATTTT. It translates to CASSEAVYQPQHF. The full variable domain, rest sourced from reference TRBV2 and TRBJ1-5, is EPEVTQTPSHQVTQMGQEVILRCVPISNHLYFYWYRQILGQKVEFLVSFYNNEISEKSEIFDDQFSVERPDGSNFTLKIRSTKLEDSAMYFCASSEAVYQPQHFGDGTRLSIL.

The chain combines TRBV19 with TRBJ1-1, with 8 bases that match TRBD1. The CDR3 extends over 16 amino acids. Germline V gives CDR1 LNHDA, CDR2 SQIVND (reference sequence). V lost 7 bases and J lost 5; bases outside the gene matches: 15. The chain's CDR3 is CASNPSTPRQGTEAFF. The CDR3 nucleotides are TGTGCCAGTAACCCGTCAACCCCCCGACAGGGGACTGAAGCTTTCTTT.

The genes are TRBV27 and TRBJ1-2, with 8 bases aligning to TRBD1. The CDR3 contains 14 residues. The germline CDR1 and CDR2 sequences are MNHEY and SMNVEV (reference sequence). Unmatched junction bases numbered 7, after V lost 5 bases and J lost 5 bases. The CDR3: CASSLRQGIYGYTF. In DNA, the CDR3 is TGTGCCAGCAGTCTTAGACAGGGGATATATGGCTACACCTTC.

The V call is TRBV21-1, the J call TRBJ2-2; the D segment call TRBD2 is taken from the table without a DNA check. TRBV21-1 corresponds to a pseudogene. The CDR3 runs 15 residues. Here the CDR3 DNA reads TGTGCCAGTCAATGGCGGATCTGGAACACCGGGGAGCTGTTTTTT. Translation: CASQWRIWNTGELFF.

This chain links TRBV7-6 with TRBJ2-2, with 9 positions matching TRBD1. With V trimmed by 4 bases and J by 7 bases, 4 bases remained unmatched. The CDR3 length is 14 residues. The germline V gene has CDR1 SGHVS and CDR2 FNYEAQ. The CDR3 here is CASSSQGASGELFF. The CDR3 region has the DNA TGTGCCAGCAGCTCACAGGGGGCCAGCGGGGAGCTGTTTTTT.

V and J are TRBV5-8 and TRBJ1-2; D perhaps matches TRBD1 (5 bases). Trimming removed 4 bases at V and 5 bases at J, with 18 bases between. This CDR3 contains 15 residues. CDR1 and CDR2 (germline): SGHTS, YDEGEE. CDR3 sequence reads: CASSPGGGRDYGYTF. In nucleotides, the CDR3 is TGTGCCAGCAGCCCAGGCGGGGGACGTGATTATGGCTACACCTTC. The full variable domain, with the rest looked up from reference TRBV5-8 and TRBJ1-2, is EAGVTQSPTHLIKTRGQQATLRCSPISGHTSVYWYQQALGLGLQFLLWYDEGEERNRGNFPPRFSGRQFPNYSSELNVNALELEDSALYLCASSPGGGRDYGYTFGSGTRLTVV.

The chain carries TRBV6-5 and TRBJ1-5; 10 positions match TRBD1. The CDR3 sequence is 15 residues long. Looked up from germline, CDR1 is MNHEY and CDR2 is SVGAGI. J lost 2 bases, V lost 6 bases, and 4 bases had no gene match. The CDR3 sequence is CASSSGQGGNQPQHF. The CDR3 DNA follows: TGTGCCAGCAGCTCCGGACAGGGGGGCAATCAGCCCCAGCATTTT.

The J gene is TRBJ2-3, the V gene TRBV4-3; 10 bases map to TRBD2. CDR1 is LGHNA and CDR2 is YSLEER in the germline V gene. The CDR3 loop spans 19 amino acids. V shed 1 base, J shed 0 bases, and the junction held 10 bases outside the gene matches. The CDR3 DNA follows: TGCGCCAGCAGCCAAGGTCAGGCTAGCGGGGGATTAAGCACAGATACGCAGTATTTT. It codes for CASSQGQASGGLSTDTQYF.

A few counts support this clone. This rearrangement joins TRBV18 to TRBJ2-2; possibly TRBD2 for D (5 bases). CDR3 length equals 14 residues. The V and J ends lost 4 bases and 5 bases respectively, with 11 bases between them. In germline, CDR1 is KGHSH, CDR2 LQKENI. CDR3 sequence (DNA): TGTGCCAGCTCACGGCCAGGAGGTACCGGGGAGCTGTTTTTT. This gives the protein CASSRPGGTGELFF. Supplemented by reference TRBV18 and TRBJ2-2, the full variable domain reads NAGVMQNPRHLVRRRGQEARLRCSPMKGHSHVYWYRQLPEEGLKFMVYLQKENIIDESGMPKERFSAEFPKEGPSILRIQQVVRGDSAAYFCASSRPGGTGELFFGEGSRLTVL.

This chain uses TRBV12-5 with TRBJ1-1; D is uncertain. V lost 7 bases and J lost 1, with 10 bases in between. Germline values: CDR1 LGHNT, CDR2 FRNRAP. This CDR3 spans 13 amino acids. CDR3 DNA sequence: TGTGCTAGTGCTTTCGGAGAGAACACTGAAGCTTTCTTT. It is translated as CASAFGENTEAFF. The full variable domain, with the rest looked up from reference TRBV12-5 and TRBJ1-1, is DARVTQTPRHKVTEMGQEVTMRCQPILGHNTVFWYRQTMMQGLELLAYFRNRAPLDDSGMPKDRFSAEMPDATLATLKIQPSEPRDSAVYFCASAFGENTEAFFGQGTRLTVV.

The CDR3 here is CSVERTSGRRLHVDTQYF. The CDR3 DNA sequence: TGCAGCGTTGAGCGGACTAGCGGGAGGAGGCTGCACGTAGATACGCAGTATTTT. The chain joins TRBV29-1 to TRBJ2-3, with TRBD2 matching over 14 bases. The germline V gene has CDR1 SQVTM and CDR2 ANQGSEA. The CDR3 is 18 residues long. The V and J ends lost 3 bases and 5 bases, in that order; junction bases with no gene match: 13.

CDR3 sequence reads: CASRPRPTGHYEQYF. CDR3 bases: TGTGCCAGCAGACCAAGGCCCACAGGGCACTACGAGCAGTACTTC. V gene TRBV5-6 combines with J gene TRBJ2-7, with D tentatively TRBD1 (6 bases). Germline V gene sequence: CDR1 SGHDT, CDR2 YYEEEE. V dropped 5 bases and J dropped 3 bases, with 18 bases sitting between them. The CDR3 runs to 15 residues.

The chain recombines TRBV21-1 with TRBJ2-7; the DNA was not compared with TRBD1, the D call given in the table. TRBV21-1 is an annotated pseudogene. CDR3 length: 10 residues. CDR3 in amino acids: CASSGNEQYF. The CDR3 DNA reads as TGTGCCAGCTCAGGGAACGAGCAGTACTTC.

This chain connects TRBV11-3 to TRBJ2-7; D is possibly TRBD2 (6 bases). Germline V gene lookup returns CDR1 SGHNT and CDR2 YENEEA. Trimming left V 3 bases short and J 3 bases short, with 27 bases between. This CDR3 region has 19 residues. CDR3 nucleotide sequence: TGTGCCAGCAGCTTTGTATTGTCGGGGAGGACCCAACCGTTCTACGAGCAGTACTTC. Translating it yields CASSFVLSGRTQPFYEQYF.

The chain joins TRBV11-2 to TRBJ2-7, with D perhaps matching TRBD2 (6 bases). The V gene's germline CDR1 is SGHAT and CDR2 FQNNGV. The V gene lost 3 bases and the J gene lost 2 bases, with 20 bases spanning the gap. CDR3 size: 17 residues. The CDR3 here is CASSLGSTWGETYEQYF. CDR3 sequence (DNA): TGTGCCAGCAGCTTGGGCTCTACATGGGGGGAAACCTACGAGCAGTACTTC.

The count of this clone is one. The V call is TRBV19, the J call TRBJ1-2; 7 bases fit TRBD1. This CDR3 has 14 residues. V shed 5 bases, J shed 3 bases, and the junction held 6 bases outside the gene matches. CDR1 LNHDA and CDR2 SQIVND come from the germline V gene (reference sequence). The CDR3 DNA is TGTGCCAGTAGTCCAAGCAGGGGGGACTATGGCTACACCTTC. Its protein is CASSPSRGDYGYTF. The entire variable domain, with the rest obtained from reference TRBV19 and TRBJ1-2, is as follows: DGGITQSPKYLFRKEGQNVTLSCEQNLNHDAMYWYRQDPGQGLRLIYYSQIVNDFQKGDIAEGYSVSREKKESFPLTVTSAQKNPTAFYLCASSPSRGDYGYTFGSGTRLTVV.

The count of this clone is one. The rearrangement uses TRBV7-2 and TRBJ1-1; 8 nucleotides align to TRBD1. The V segment lost 4 bases and the J segment 8 bases; nucleotides outside the gene matches: 9. CDR3 size: 14 residues. Germline values: CDR1 SGHTA, CDR2 FQGNSA. CDR3 DNA sequence: TGTGCCAGCAGCTCAATAGGACAGGGATTAGAAGCTTTCTTT. This sequence encodes CASSSIGQGLEAFF.

The CDR3 loop is CAQGYYGYTF. Written as DNA, the CDR3 is TGTGCACAGGGGTACTATGGCTACACCTTC. This rearrangement joins TRBV30 to TRBJ1-2; 7 bases match TRBD1. This CDR3 comprises 10 residues. CDR1 GTSNPN and CDR2 SVGIG come from the germline V gene (reference sequence).

The chain joins TRBV10-3 to TRBJ2-1, with 12 bases matching TRBD2. V lost 2 bases to trimming and J lost 0 bases; unmatched junction nucleotides: 5. The germline CDR1 and CDR2 sequences are ENHRY and SYGVKD. CDR3 length: 18 amino acids. The CDR3 loop is CAISEVTSGRSSYNEQFF. Written as DNA, the CDR3 is TGTGCCATCAGTGAGGTAACTAGCGGGAGGAGCTCCTACAATGAGCAGTTCTTC.